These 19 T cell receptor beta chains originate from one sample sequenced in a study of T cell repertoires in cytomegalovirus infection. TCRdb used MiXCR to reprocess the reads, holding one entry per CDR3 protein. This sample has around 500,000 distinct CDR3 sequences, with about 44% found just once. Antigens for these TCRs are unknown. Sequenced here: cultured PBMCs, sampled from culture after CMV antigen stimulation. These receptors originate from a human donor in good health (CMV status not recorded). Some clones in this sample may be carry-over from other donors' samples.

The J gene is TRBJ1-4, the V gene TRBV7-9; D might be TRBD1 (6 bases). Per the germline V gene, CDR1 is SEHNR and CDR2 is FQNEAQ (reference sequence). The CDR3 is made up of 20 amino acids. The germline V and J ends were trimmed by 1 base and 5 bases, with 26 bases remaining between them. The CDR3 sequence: CASSLGQGQLLVGRNEKLFF. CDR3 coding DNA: TGTGCCAGCAGCTTAGGACAAGGACAGCTCCTTGTAGGACGGAATGAAAAACTGTTTTTT.

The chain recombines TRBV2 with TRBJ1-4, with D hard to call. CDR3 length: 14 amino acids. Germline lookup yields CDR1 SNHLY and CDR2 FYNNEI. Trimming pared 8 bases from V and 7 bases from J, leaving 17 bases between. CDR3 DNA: TGTGCCAGCCGCCGGGCCTCGAGGGTTGAAAAACTGTTTTTT. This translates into CASRRASRVEKLFF.

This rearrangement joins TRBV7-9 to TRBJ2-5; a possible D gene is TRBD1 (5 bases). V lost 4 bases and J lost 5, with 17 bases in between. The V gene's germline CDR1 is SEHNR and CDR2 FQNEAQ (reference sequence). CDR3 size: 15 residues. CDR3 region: CASSSTGPSRETQYF. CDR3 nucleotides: TGTGCCAGCAGCTCCACAGGACCTTCAAGGGAGACCCAGTACTTC. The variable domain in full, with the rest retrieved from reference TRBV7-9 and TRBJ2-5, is DTGVSQNPRHKITKRGQNVTFRCDPISEHNRLYWYRQTLGQGPEFLTYFQNEAQLEKSRLLSDRFSAERPKGSFSTLEIQRTEQGDSAMYLCASSSTGPSRETQYFGPGTRLLVL.

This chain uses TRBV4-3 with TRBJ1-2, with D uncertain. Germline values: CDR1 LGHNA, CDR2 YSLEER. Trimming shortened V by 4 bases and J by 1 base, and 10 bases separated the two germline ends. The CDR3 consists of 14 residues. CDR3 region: CASSPRGFNYGYTF. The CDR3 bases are TGCGCCAGCAGCCCCCGGGGATTTAACTATGGCTACACCTTC.

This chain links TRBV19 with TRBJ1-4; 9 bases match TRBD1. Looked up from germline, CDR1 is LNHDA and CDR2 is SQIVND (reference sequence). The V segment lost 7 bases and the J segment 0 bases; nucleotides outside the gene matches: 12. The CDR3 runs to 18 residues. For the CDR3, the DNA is TGTGCCAGTAACTCCCGGGACAGGGAGGGATCAACTAATGAAAAACTGTTTTTT. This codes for CASNSRDREGSTNEKLFF.

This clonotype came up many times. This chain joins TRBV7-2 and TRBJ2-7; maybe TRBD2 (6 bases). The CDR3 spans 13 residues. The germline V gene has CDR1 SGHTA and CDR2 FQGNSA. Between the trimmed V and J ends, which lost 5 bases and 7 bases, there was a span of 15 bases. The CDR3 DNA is TGTGCCAGCAGCCTTGGGGGGTTTGGGGAGCAGTACTTC. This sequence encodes CASSLGGFGEQYF.

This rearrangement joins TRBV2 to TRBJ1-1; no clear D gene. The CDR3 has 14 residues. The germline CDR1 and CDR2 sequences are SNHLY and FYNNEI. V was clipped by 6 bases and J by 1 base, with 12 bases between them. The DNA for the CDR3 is TGTGCCAGCAGGTATCAGTCGGGGAACACTGAAGCTTTCTTT. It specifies CASRYQSGNTEAFF.

The CDR3 protein is CASSLVGPHNEQFF. The CDR3 coding sequence is TGTGCCAGCAGCTTAGTCGGCCCTCACAATGAGCAGTTCTTC. This sequence joins TRBV7-9 and TRBJ2-1; D is ambiguous. Germline CDR1 and CDR2: SEHNR and FQNEAQ (reference sequence). V lost 1 base and J lost 5, with 9 bases in between. The CDR3 is made up of 14 amino acids.

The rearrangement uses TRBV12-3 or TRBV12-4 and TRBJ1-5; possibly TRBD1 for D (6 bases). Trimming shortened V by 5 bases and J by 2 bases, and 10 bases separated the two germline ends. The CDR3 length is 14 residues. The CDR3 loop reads CASSEGGGNQPQHF. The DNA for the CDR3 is TGTGCCAGCAGTGAGGGGGGGGGCAATCAGCCCCAGCATTTT.

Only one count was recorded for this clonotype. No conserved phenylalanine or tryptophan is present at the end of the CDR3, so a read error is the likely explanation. The CDR3 DNA reads as TGTGCCAGCAGCTTACAACCAAATCAGCCCCAGCATTTA. It specifies CASSLQPNQPQHL. J is TRBJ1-5 and V is TRBV7-2; D remains ambiguous. Germline V lookup: CDR1 SGHTA, CDR2 FQGNSA. This CDR3 is built from 13 residues. V was trimmed by 2 bases and J by 4 bases, leaving 6 bases between them.

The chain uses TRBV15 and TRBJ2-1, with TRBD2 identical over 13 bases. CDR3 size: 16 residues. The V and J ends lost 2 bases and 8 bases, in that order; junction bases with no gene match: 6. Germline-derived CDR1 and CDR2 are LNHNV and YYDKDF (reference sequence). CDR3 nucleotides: TGTGCCACCAGCAGACGAATACTAGCGGGGGGGGATGAGCAGTTCTTC. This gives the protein CATSRRILAGGDEQFF. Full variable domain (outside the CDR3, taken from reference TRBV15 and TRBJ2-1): DAMVIQNPRYQVTQFGKPVTLSCSQTLNHNVMYWYQQKSSQAPKLLFHYYDKDFNNEADTPDNFQSRRPNTSFCFLDIRSPGLGDTAMYLCATSRRILAGGDEQFFGPGTRLTVL.

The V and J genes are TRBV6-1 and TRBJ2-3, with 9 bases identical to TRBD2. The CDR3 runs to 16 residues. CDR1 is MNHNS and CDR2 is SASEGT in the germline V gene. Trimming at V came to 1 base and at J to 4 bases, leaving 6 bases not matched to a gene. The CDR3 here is CASSEEAGGSADTQYF. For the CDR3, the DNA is TGTGCCAGCAGTGAAGAGGCGGGGGGGTCGGCAGATACGCAGTATTTT.

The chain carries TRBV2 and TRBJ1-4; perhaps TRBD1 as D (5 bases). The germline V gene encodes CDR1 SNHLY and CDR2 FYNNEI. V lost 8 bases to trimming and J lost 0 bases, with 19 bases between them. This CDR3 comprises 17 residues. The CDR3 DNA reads TGTGCCAGCGGCCGGGACCCTCCCTCAGCAACTAATGAAAAACTGTTTTTT. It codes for CASGRDPPSATNEKLFF.

Written as DNA, the CDR3 is TGTGCCATCAGTGAGGCTCGAGGGAGAACAGGCGGGTTAGGGCAGTACTTC. This codes for CAISEARGRTGGLGQYF. The rearrangement joins TRBV10-3 to TRBJ2-7; D may match TRBD1 or TRBD2 (5 bases each). CDR3 length: 17 amino acids. V lost 2 bases and J lost 9, with 26 bases in between. Germline assignment: CDR1 ENHRY and CDR2 SYGVKD.

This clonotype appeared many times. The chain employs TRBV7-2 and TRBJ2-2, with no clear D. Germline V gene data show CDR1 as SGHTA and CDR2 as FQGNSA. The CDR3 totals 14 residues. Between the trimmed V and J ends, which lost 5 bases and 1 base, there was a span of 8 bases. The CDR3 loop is CASSRGGNTGELFF. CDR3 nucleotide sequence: TGTGCCAGCAGCCGAGGCGGGAACACCGGGGAGCTGTTTTTT.

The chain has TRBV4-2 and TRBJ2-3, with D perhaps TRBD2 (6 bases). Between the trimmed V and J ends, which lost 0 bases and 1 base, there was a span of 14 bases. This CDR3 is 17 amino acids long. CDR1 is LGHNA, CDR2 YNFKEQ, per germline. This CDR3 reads CASSQDPTRGRTDTQYF. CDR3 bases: TGTGCCAGCAGCCAAGATCCAACGCGGGGACGCACAGATACGCAGTATTTT.

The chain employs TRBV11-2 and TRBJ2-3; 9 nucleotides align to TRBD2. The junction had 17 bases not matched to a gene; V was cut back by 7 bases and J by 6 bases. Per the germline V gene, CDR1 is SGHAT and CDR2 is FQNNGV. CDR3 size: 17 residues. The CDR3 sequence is CASTSNSASGIGDTQYF. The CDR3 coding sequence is TGTGCCAGCACCTCAAACAGTGCTAGCGGGATTGGGGATACGCAGTATTTT. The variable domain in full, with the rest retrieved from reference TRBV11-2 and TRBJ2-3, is EAGVAQSPRYKIIEKRQSVAFWCNPISGHATLYWYQQILGQGPKLLIQFQNNGVVDDSQLPKDRFSAERLKGVDSTLKIQPAKLEDSAVYLCASTSNSASGIGDTQYFGPGTRLTVL.

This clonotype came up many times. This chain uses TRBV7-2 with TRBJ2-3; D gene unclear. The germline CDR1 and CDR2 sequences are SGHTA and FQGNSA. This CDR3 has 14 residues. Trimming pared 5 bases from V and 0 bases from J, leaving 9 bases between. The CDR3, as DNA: TGTGCCAGCAGCCCAAGGAGTAGCACAGATACGCAGTATTTT. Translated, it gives CASSPRSSTDTQYF.

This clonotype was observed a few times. CDR3 sequence: CASSLAGGYDDEAFF. CDR3 nucleotide sequence: TGTGCCAGCAGCTTAGCTGGGGGCTACGACGATGAAGCTTTCTTT. The chain combines TRBV7-6 with TRBJ1-1, with D possibly matching TRBD1 (6 bases). Germline V gene sequence: CDR1 SGHVS, CDR2 FNYEAQ. This CDR3 has 15 amino acids. With 0 bases removed from V and 7 bases from J, the gap between germline ends came to 15 bases.